The clone carrying this T cell receptor (beta chain) was seen a few times. Here immunoSEQ multiplex PCR was the method, and the copy in TCRdb shows in-frame clones only, minus some. The data contain some 300,000 clones, 70% to 90% of them singletons. Seattle's enrolled individuals joined amid active infection and were then monitored longitudinally. The data are from a study of blood T cell repertoires in COVID-19. Input material: peripheral blood. This receptor was taken from a woman aged 50 to 65 with COVID-19, enrolled during active disease.

CDR3 residues: CASSLKGQGSYNEQFF. CDR3 nucleotides: TGCGCCAGCAGCTTGAAGGGACAGGGCTCCTACAATGAGCAGTTCTTC. The chain couples TRBV5-1 to TRBJ2-1; 9 nucleotides align to TRBD1. This CDR3 is built from 16 residues. The germline V gene has CDR1 SGHRS and CDR2 YFSETQ. J was trimmed by 0 bases and V by 1 base; bases with no gene match: 2.